The subject of this entry is one T cell receptor beta chain. Primers for the PCR totalled 60 Vbeta and 13 Jbeta. Repertoires were generated with immunoSEQ multiplex PCR, while TCRdb's copy carries only in-frame clones and drops some. The sample has 120,000 or so clones; roughly 78% are singletons. The V gene's germline CDR1 is SGHTA and CDR2 FQGNSA. V lost 0 bases, J lost 4 bases, and 6 bases lay in between. The length of the CDR3 is 14 residues. The sample is drawn from a study of cytomegalovirus exposure and HLA in healthy donors. This chain uses TRBV7-2 with TRBJ2-2, with D possibly matching TRBD1 (6 bases). The material sequenced was PBMCs. The origin of this receptor is a man aged 25 to 40 in good health and CMV-seropositive. The CDR3 DNA reads TGTGCCAGCAGCTTAGCAGGGGGCACCGGGGAGCTGTTTTTT. Its protein product is CASSLAGGTGELFF.